This is a list of T cell receptor beta chains from one sample in a study of cytomegalovirus exposure and HLA in healthy donors. The data were produced by immunoSEQ multiplex PCR, yet TCRdb's version contains in-frame clones alone and is incomplete. The sample contains 100,000 or so clones, more than 60% of which appear only once. The sequenced sample was PBMCs. These receptors originate from a woman in her 40s in good health and CMV-seropositive. The CDR3 runs from the conserved cysteine through the conserved F or W. A D gene is named only where the DNA matches it firmly. Not every row has a clone size; where given, it reads once, few, many or a size class.

j_call clone_size v_call d_call cdr3_nt cdr3_aa
TRBJ2-3 few TRBV29-1 NA TGCAGCGTTGAAGTTCTGTCAGGCACAGATACGCAGTATTTT CSVEVLSGTDTQYF
TRBJ1-3 few TRBV7-8 NA TGTGCCAGCAGAGAACGGAGGGATTTCGGATCTGGAAACACCATATATTTT CASRERRDFGSGNTIYF
TRBJ1-1 NA TRBV4-1 TRBD1 TGCGCCAGCAGGCGGACAGGGGGCTATACTGAAGCTTTCTTT CASRRTGGYTEAFF
TRBJ1-5 NA TRBV27 NA TGTGCCAGCAGTTTGGGGGCGGGCAGCAATCAGCCCCAGCATTTT CASSLGAGSNQPQHF
TRBJ1-3 NA TRBV11-2 TRBD1 TGTGCCAGCAGCCCGCGGACAGGGGTTACTGGAAACACCATATATTTT CASSPRTGVTGNTIYF
TRBJ2-6 NA TRBV7-9 NA TGTGCCAGCAGCTGGAGCGGTTCTGGGGCCAACGTCCTGACTTTC CASSWSGSGANVLTF
TRBJ2-7 NA TRBV19 TRBD1 TGTGCCAGTAGTAGATATACCGGGACAGGGGGGCACGAGCAGTACTTC CASSRYTGTGGHEQYF
TRBJ2-5 NA TRBV19 NA TGTGCCAGTAGTACCCAGGGGGGCGAGACCCAGTACTTC CASSTQGGETQYF
TRBJ2-3 once TRBV9 NA TGTGCCAGCAGCGGGGCGGGCAATACGCAGTATTTT CASSGAGNTQYF
TRBJ1-1 few TRBV19 TRBD1 TGTGCCAGTAGTTCGCGGGGGGACAGCTATTACACTGAAGCTTTCTTT CASSSRGDSYYTEAFF
TRBJ2-5 once TRBV11-2 TRBD2 TGTGCCAGCAGCCCAGGACTAGCGGAAGAGACCCAGTACTTC CASSPGLAEETQYF
TRBJ2-5 few TRBV5-1 NA TGCGCCAGCAGCTTGCTTGGGAGCGGGCAAGAGACCCAGTACTTC CASSLLGSGQETQYF
TRBJ2-7 NA TRBV9 TRBD1 TGTGCCAGCAGCGCCACAGGGGCGCGGGAGCAGTACTTC CASSATGAREQYF
TRBJ1-2 once TRBV15 NA TGTGCCACCAGCAGAGGCGGTGGTGTGGACAGTACTAACTATGGCTACACCTTC CATSRGGGVDSTNYGYTF
TRBJ2-1 once TRBV11-2 TRBD2 TGTGCCAGCACGATAGCGGGAGGCTACAATGAGCAGTTCTTC CASTIAGGYNEQFF
TRBJ2-1 few TRBV6-6 NA TGTGCCAGCAGCAGACAGAGCTCCTACAATGAGCAGTTCTTC CASSRQSSYNEQFF
TRBJ1-3 NA TRBV19 NA TGTGCCGCCATCGGGGGCTCTGGAAACACCATATATTTT CAAIGGSGNTIYF
TRBJ1-5 NA TRBV5-8 NA TGTGCCAGCAGCCCGGGGAGTAGCAATCAGCCCCAGCATTTT CASSPGSSNQPQHF
TRBJ1-2 few TRBV20-1 NA TGCAGTGCTAAATCATCTAATGGCTACACCTTC CSAKSSNGYTF
TRBJ2-7 NA TRBV4-2 TRBD2 TGTGCCAGCAGCCGCCCAGCAGGGGCTAGCGGGAGTAACGAGCAGTACTTC CASSRPAGASGSNEQYF
TRBJ2-7 NA TRBV7-9 NA TGTGCCAGCACCCTTCTATACGAGCAGTACTTC CASTLLYEQYF
TRBJ2-3 NA TRBV14 TRBD1 TGTGCCAGCAGCCAAACGCGACAGGGGGCTCGCACAGATACGCAGTATTTT CASSQTRQGARTDTQYF